One and the same sample provided the 19 T cell receptor beta chains below, sequenced in a study of blood T cell repertoires in COVID-19. The data were produced by immunoSEQ multiplex PCR, yet TCRdb's version contains in-frame clones alone and is incomplete. Of fewer than 350,000 clones listed, approximately 88% are singletons. Material for sequencing was peripheral blood. These receptors were obtained from a young woman with COVID-19, enrolled during active disease.

The gene calls are TRBV6-2 or TRBV6-3 and TRBJ2-2, with 13 nucleotides matching TRBD2. Trimming cost V 4 bases and J 8 bases; bases outside gene matches: 10. The germline V gene has CDR1 MNHEY and CDR2 SVGEGT. The CDR3 spans 17 residues. The CDR3 reads CASSSARLAGGLGELFF. In DNA, the CDR3 is TGTGCCAGCAGTTCCGCCCGACTAGCGGGGGGCTTGGGGGAGCTGTTTTTT.

This clone showed up just once. The chain is built from TRBV5-4 and TRBJ2-4; no reliable D call. The CDR3 is made up of 15 amino acids. CDR1 and CDR2 (germline): SGHNT, YYREEE (reference sequence). V lost 0 bases and J lost 6, with 13 bases in between. The CDR3 here is CASSLAGGLGNIQYF. The DNA for the CDR3 is TGTGCCAGCAGCTTGGCCGGCGGTCTCGGAAACATTCAGTACTTC.

This sequence joins TRBV6-5 and TRBJ1-2; TRBD1 agrees at 7 bases. Germline trimming cut 5 bases from V and 3 bases from J; bases unmatched to any gene: 6. This CDR3 is 14 amino acids long. Germline V gives CDR1 MNHEY, CDR2 SVGAGI. DNA for the CDR3: TGTGCCAGCAGTCACCCGCAGGGGGACTATGGCTACACCTTC. It specifies CASSHPQGDYGYTF.

This chain joins TRBV11-3 and TRBJ2-2, with a weak D call TRBD2 (5 bases). V was clipped by 3 bases and J by 7 bases, with 18 bases between them. CDR1 and CDR2 (germline): SGHNT, YENEEA. The CDR3 length is 16 residues. The CDR3 DNA reads TGTGCCAGCAGCTTTCTACGGGGTACACCTGGCGGGGAGCTGTTTTTT. Amino acids: CASSFLRGTPGGELFF.

The gene calls are TRBV6-5 and TRBJ2-7, with 7 bases lining up with TRBD1. Trimming took 2 bases from V and 5 from J; bases not matched to a gene: 9. Per the germline V gene, CDR1 is MNHEY and CDR2 is SVGAGI. The CDR3 spans 15 residues. Here the CDR3 reads CASSYATGPPHEQYV. Written as DNA, the CDR3 is TGTGCCAGCAGTTACGCGACAGGGCCCCCACACGAGCAGTACGTC.

The gene calls are TRBV11-2 and TRBJ1-4, with D perhaps matching TRBD1 (5 bases). Deletions cut 2 bases from V and 3 bases from J, with 10 bases between. In germline, CDR1 is SGHAT, CDR2 FQNNGV. This CDR3 is built from 15 residues. The CDR3 sequence: CASSLRGLANEKLFF. The CDR3, as DNA: TGTGCCAGCAGCTTACGGGGGTTGGCTAATGAAAAACTGTTTTTT. Filled out from reference TRBV11-2 and TRBJ1-4, the complete variable domain reads EAGVAQSPRYKIIEKRQSVAFWCNPISGHATLYWYQQILGQGPKLLIQFQNNGVVDDSQLPKDRFSAERLKGVDSTLKIQPAKLEDSAVYLCASSLRGLANEKLFFGSGTQLSVL.

A single count supports this clone. The chain combines TRBV6-1 with TRBJ1-1; D not resolved. Germline CDR1 MNHNS, CDR2 SASEGT. This CDR3 contains 15 residues. V lost 3 bases and J lost 8, with 19 bases in between. The CDR3 sequence is CASSDINRVTVEAFF. The CDR3 coding sequence is TGTGCCAGCAGTGACATAAACCGGGTTACCGTAGAAGCTTTCTTT.

The gene calls are TRBV4-3 and TRBJ2-1; maybe TRBD1 (6 bases). V was cut by 1 base and J by 2 bases, with 9 bases left in between. Germline assignment: CDR1 LGHNA and CDR2 YSLEER. The CDR3 loop spans 15 amino acids. The CDR3 region is CASSQGQGTYNEQFF. As DNA, the CDR3 is TGCGCCAGCAGCCAAGGTCAGGGGACCTACAATGAGCAGTTCTTC.

The chain recombines TRBV10-2 with TRBJ1-2; maybe TRBD1 (5 bases). In germline, CDR1 is WSHSY, CDR2 SAAADI. The CDR3 runs 13 residues. Trimming pared 7 bases from V and 6 bases from J, leaving 15 bases between. DNA for the CDR3: TGCGCCAGCACTGCAGGGCTTAATAATGGCTACACCTTC. Translated, it gives CASTAGLNNGYTF.

The V gene is TRBV5-4, the J gene TRBJ1-3; TRBD1 might be the D (5 bases). Between the trimmed V and J ends, which lost 0 bases and 3 bases, there was a span of 10 bases. The CDR3 has 15 residues. Germline V gene data show CDR1 as SGHNT and CDR2 as YYREEE (reference sequence). For the CDR3, the DNA is TGTGCCAGCAGCTTGGACAGGAAATATGGAAACACCATATATTTT. This translates into CASSLDRKYGNTIYF.

The chain combines TRBV7-6 with TRBJ2-1; D is perhaps TRBD2 (6 bases). V shed 2 bases and J shed 4 bases, with 24 bases lying between them. Germline V lookup: CDR1 SGHVS, CDR2 FNYEAQ. The CDR3 runs to 19 residues. The CDR3 sequence: CASSLSCRGCGVKYNEQFF. CDR3 coding DNA: TGTGCCAGCAGCTTAAGTTGTCGGGGGTGCGGGGTGAAGTACAATGAGCAGTTCTTC.

This chain joins TRBV18 and TRBJ2-1, with D possibly being TRBD1 (5 bases). Germline V gene lookup returns CDR1 KGHSH and CDR2 LQKENI. The CDR3 covers 15 residues. V shed 6 bases and J shed 8 bases, with 20 bases lying between them. The CDR3 loop is CASSPRSQQGDEQFF. CDR3 nucleotide sequence: TGTGCCAGCTCCCCTAGGTCCCAGCAGGGCGATGAGCAGTTCTTC.

This chain joins TRBV6-1 and TRBJ2-1, with D possibly being TRBD1 (6 bases). V was pared by 3 bases and J by 7 bases, with 10 bases between. The V gene's germline CDR1 is MNHNS and CDR2 SASEGT. The CDR3 has 13 amino acids. The CDR3 sequence: CASSDAGVNEQFF. CDR3 sequence (DNA): TGTGCCAGCAGTGACGCAGGGGTTAATGAGCAGTTCTTC.

V gene TRBV6-2 or TRBV6-3 combines with J gene TRBJ2-2; D not certain. The V gene's germline CDR1 is MNHEY and CDR2 SVGEGT. This CDR3 has 13 residues. Trimming shortened V by 4 bases and J by 6 bases, and 9 bases separated the two germline ends. The CDR3 DNA sequence: TGTGCCAGCAGTTTGGGCAGCCCCGGGGAGCTGTTTTTT. Protein product: CASSLGSPGELFF.

The rearrangement links TRBV11-3 to TRBJ1-5; D is unclear. From germline, CDR1 is SGHNT and CDR2 YENEEA. The V and J ends lost 4 bases and 8 bases respectively, with 9 bases between them. The CDR3 extends over 12 amino acids. The CDR3 bases are TGTGCCAGCAGCTCTCCCTTAAAGCCCCAGCATTTT. Residues: CASSSPLKPQHF.

The gene calls are TRBV2 and TRBJ1-1; D remains ambiguous. The CDR3 has 12 amino acids. V lost 9 bases and J 10 bases, leaving 18 bases between the germline ends. Germline-derived CDR1 and CDR2 are SNHLY and FYNNEI. The CDR3 nucleotides read TGTGCCAGTCGCCACAGAACTGATGCAGCTTTCTTT. It yields the protein CASRHRTDAAFF.

CDR3 in DNA: TGTGCCAGCAGTTTATCGTGGGCCAATGAGCAGTTCTTC. Translating it yields CASSLSWANEQFF. J is TRBJ2-1 and V is TRBV27; D gene unclear. The CDR3 sequence is 13 residues long. V shed 0 bases and J shed 6 bases, with 6 bases lying between them. Germline values: CDR1 MNHEY, CDR2 SMNVEV (reference sequence).

The chain recombines TRBV2 with TRBJ2-5; D may be TRBD2 (5 bases). V dropped 8 bases and J dropped 1 base, with 11 bases sitting between them. CDR1 SNHLY and CDR2 FYNNEI come from the germline V gene. The CDR3 is 13 residues long. The CDR3 nucleotides are TGTGCCAGCCTTGAGGGATCCCAAGAGACCCAGTACTTC. Encoded protein: CASLEGSQETQYF.

V usage is TRBV7-3 and J usage is TRBJ2-5; 7 bases align to TRBD1. With 5 bases clipped from V and 3 bases from J, the junction kept 6 bases outside the gene matches. Germline CDR1 SGHTA, CDR2 FQGTGA. CDR3 size: 14 residues. The CDR3: CASSASGTEETQYF. Here the CDR3 DNA reads TGTGCCAGCAGCGCCTCCGGGACAGAAGAGACCCAGTACTTC.